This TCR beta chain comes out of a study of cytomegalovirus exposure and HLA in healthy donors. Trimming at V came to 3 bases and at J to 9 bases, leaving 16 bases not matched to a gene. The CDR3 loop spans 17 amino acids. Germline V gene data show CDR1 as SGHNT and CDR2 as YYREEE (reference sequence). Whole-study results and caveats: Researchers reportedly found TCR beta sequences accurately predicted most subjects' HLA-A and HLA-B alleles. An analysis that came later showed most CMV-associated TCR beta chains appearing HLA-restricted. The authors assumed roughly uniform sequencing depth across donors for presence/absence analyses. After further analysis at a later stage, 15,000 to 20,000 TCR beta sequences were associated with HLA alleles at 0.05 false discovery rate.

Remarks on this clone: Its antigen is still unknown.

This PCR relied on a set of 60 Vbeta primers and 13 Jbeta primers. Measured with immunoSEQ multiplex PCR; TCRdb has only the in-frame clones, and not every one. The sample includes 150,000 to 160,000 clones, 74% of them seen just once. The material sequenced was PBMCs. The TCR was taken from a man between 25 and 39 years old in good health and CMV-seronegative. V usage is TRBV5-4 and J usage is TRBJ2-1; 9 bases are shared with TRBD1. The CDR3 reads CASSSYAGTGLSGEQFF. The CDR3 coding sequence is TGTGCCAGCAGCTCTTATGCCGGGACAGGGCTTTCGGGTGAGCAGTTCTTC.